This is a list of T cell receptor beta chains from one sample in a study of shared clonotypes between healthy human individuals. Method: immunoSEQ multiplex PCR; TCRdb's copy keeps in-frame clones and lacks some. The table shows about 1.5 million clones, with around 98% occurring only once. The specimen sequenced was naive CD4+ T cells sorted from blood. The receptors were sampled from a young man in good health. Both conserved end residues are trimmed from each CDR3. Where a row states a size, it is once, few, many or the class of an expanded clone; other rows omit it.

j_call v_call cdr3_length clone_size cdr3_aa
TRBJ2-4 TRBV23-1 6 once ASSPRI
TRBJ2-3 TRBV18 12 once ASSPTRDTDTQY
TRBJ1-2 TRBV28 11 NA ASSFPDNYGYT
TRBJ2-7 TRBV7-2 13 NA ASSPGLAAAYEQY
TRBJ2-3 TRBV14 14 NA ASSHHLAGVGDTQY
TRBJ1-5 TRBV27 16 NA ASSSFFPAVGFSKPQH
TRBJ2-1 TRBV18 14 NA ASSPLGVSGYNEQF
TRBJ2-2 TRBV6-4 11 NA ASRQGRTGELF
TRBJ2-3 TRBV5-1 19 NA ASSLEGWTSGRAGGTDTQY
TRBJ2-6 TRBV7-3 13 NA ASSPAGAGANVLT
TRBJ2-3 TRBV9 12 NA ASSVDSSTDTQY
TRBJ2-7 TRBV30 17 NA AWSEGLAGLGALPLEQY
TRBJ2-7 TRBV5-1 12 NA ASRSGTGTHEQY
TRBJ1-4 TRBV5-1 12 NA ASSLETVNEKLF
TRBJ2-3 TRBV7-9 13 NA ASSLPGVSTDTQY
TRBJ2-1 TRBV6-1 11 NA ASRGLAWNEQF
TRBJ1-4 TRBV7-8 14 NA ASSPPGPGIGEKLF
TRBJ2-2 TRBV4-1 15 NA ASSLGGGVADTGELF
TRBJ2-6 TRBV7-2 14 NA ASSPARNVRANVLT
TRBJ2-7 TRBV28 14 once ASSLVGRLSAYEQY
TRBJ2-1 TRBV18 14 NA ASSPIPSQSYNEQF
TRBJ2-7 TRBV2 11 NA ASSELSPREQY
TRBJ2-3 TRBV5-5 13 NA ASSLELAGDDTQY
TRBJ2-7 TRBV6-6 10 NA ASSILQGEQY
TRBJ2-1 TRBV18 15 NA ASSPKDRSWSYNEQF
TRBJ2-2 TRBV5-1 14 NA ASSQLPGPNTGELF
TRBJ2-7 TRBV12-5 15 NA ASGLALDRDRFYEQY
TRBJ2-7 TRBV5-1 11 NA ASSPTGTYEQY
TRBJ2-3 TRBV7-8 13 NA ASSLVDTRTDTQY
TRBJ1-3 TRBV7-9 13 NA ASSSWTGGGNTIY
TRBJ2-1 TRBV5-4 11 NA ASSEGRGNEQF
TRBJ2-5 TRBV10-2 13 NA ASSEIRQRIETQY
TRBJ1-2 TRBV28 13 NA ASRKRGEGSYGYT
TRBJ2-1 TRBV5-4 13 NA ASSPTGGLVNEQF
TRBJ2-6 TRBV10-3 17 NA AISPHRDRVVVGANVLT
TRBJ2-6 TRBV18 15 NA ASLPAGSLSGANVLT
TRBJ1-2 TRBV9 13 NA ASSVSQGAPGGYT
TRBJ2-2 TRBV10-3 12 NA AIRRDSNTGELF
TRBJ2-2 TRBV7-2 13 NA ASSPGLGRGRELF
TRBJ2-2 TRBV15 16 NA ATSTRARIGQKTGELF
TRBJ2-3 TRBV7-3 11 NA ASSSQLADTQY
TRBJ2-7 TRBV20-1 9 once SARETAEQY
TRBJ2-3 TRBV9 16 NA ASSFSSGRLISTDTQY
TRBJ2-1 TRBV29-1 12 NA SVEPGAIGDEQF
TRBJ2-3 TRBV6-5 13 NA ASSNLAGNTDTQY
TRBJ2-5 TRBV9 12 NA ASSSGPQVAAQY
TRBJ2-5 TRBV6-5 10 NA ASSTGSETQY
TRBJ2-5 TRBV5-1 12 NA ASSLGELQETQY
TRBJ2-3 TRBV19 12 NA ASSIGLSTDTQY
TRBJ2-1 TRBV10-1 14 NA ASKRERTVAYNEQF
TRBJ1-2 TRBV5-4 10 NA ASSLEDYGYT
TRBJ2-7 TRBV9 14 NA ASSADWTASLYEQY